Here is one TCR beta chain with its context. This clonotype was seen at least ten times. The target of this receptor is not known. No much larger clone exists at a distance of one base, and base qualities are not known. The treatment or condition label on this specimen signifies: allogeneic hematopoietic cell transplantation with graft depleted of TCRalphabeta T cells and CD19 B cells. The transplant recipients were children given TCRalphabeta/CD19-depleted allogeneic hematopoietic cell grafts. Trimming at the junction amounts to 3 bases on V and 0 bases on J, and the germline ends lie 6 bases apart. The CDR3 starts with the cysteine, ends with the phenylalanine, and has 14 residues. Only the CDR3 DNA stays, 42 bases, in frame from base 1. As encoded in the germline V gene, CDR1 is SGHRS while CDR2 is YFSETQ. The library was produced with PCR. Instrument used: Illumina HiSeq 2500. TCR library preparation used molecular barcoding, with unique molecular identifiers applied to normalize quantification of the TCRbeta repertoire. TCRdb reanalyzed the raw reads on its own, using fastp at Q25 for trimming and MiXCR for clone calling, and kept in-frame beta chains. CDR3 protein duplicates are merged, each entry listing the most common genes and DNA. The sample table lists roughly 240,000 distinct CDR3 sequences, 6.5% to 10% of them with a count of one. The ten top clones hold 6.3% of the sample.

The data derive from a study of T-cell reconstitution after alpha-beta-depleted transplantation in children (TCRdb year 2016). Regarding the study in general: Using TCR repertoire profiling, the study quantitatively followed how T-cell immune reconstitution unfolded in children after TCRalphabeta/CD19-depleted allogeneic hematopoietic cell transplantation.

Study-wide conclusions, independent of this receptor: The high TCRbeta diversity at day 60 in some patients was ascribed to recipient T cells and intrathymic progenitors that had survived conditioning. The frequencies of hyperexpanded clones fell over the following months, and after one year, T-cell counts and TCRbeta diversity were mostly attributed to newly produced T cells. Apparently early alphabetaT-cell count recovery about two months after transplant reportedly relied on only several hundred rapidly expanded clones derived from non-depleted graft cells.

The sequence links TRBV5-1 to TRBJ2-2, with the D gene call left open. The sequences come from PBMCs, mostly from graft donor cells, collected 180 days after TCRalphabeta/CD19-depleted stem cell transplant. This sequence was found in a male patient between 10 and 17 years old who had a stem cell transplant for acute lymphoblastic leukemia, so the T cells may come from the graft donor. The CDR3 in this case is CASSWAPNTGELFF. In nucleotides, the sequence is TGCGCCAGCAGCTGGGCACCGAACACCGGGGAGCTGTTTTTT. Supplemented by the reference TRBV5-1 and TRBJ2-2 proteins around the CDR3, the complete variable domain is KAGVTQTPRYLIKTRGQQVTLSCSPISGHRSVSWYQQTPGQGLQFLFEYFSETQRNKGNFPGRFSGRQFSNSRSEMNVSTLELGDSALYLCASSWAPNTGELFFGEGSRLTVL.